These T cell receptor beta chains were read from a single sample in a study of regulatory T cells in long-lasting Graves disease. TCRdb analysed the multiplex PCR reads with MiXCR anew, one entry per CDR3 protein. The sample comprises some 450,000 distinct CDR3 sequences, roughly a quarter of which are singletons, and about 27% rests with the top ten. The sample in question was peripheral blood mononuclear cells (PBMCs), obtained when the disease was refractory, from a patient treated with antithyroid drugs. Receptors originate from a female donor with Graves disease. CDR3s include the opening cysteine and the closing phenylalanine or tryptophan. The D gene is left open where the match is weak. Part of the rows lack a size; the others show once, few, many or a class for expanded clones.

clone_size,v_call,d_call,j_call,cdr3_nt,cdr3_aa
few,TRBV15,TRBD1,TRBJ2-5,TGTGCCACCAGCAGTTCTGGGACAGTGCAAGAGACCCAGTACTTC,CATSSSGTVQETQYF
.,TRBV30,TRBD1,TRBJ1-2,TGTGCCTGGTCAGCGCCGGGACAGGGTGTCTATGGCTACACCTTC,CAWSAPGQGVYGYTF
many,TRBV28,TRBD1,TRBJ1-1,TGTGCCAGCAGTTGGACAGGGCAGGCTGAAGCTTTCTTT,CASSWTGQAEAFF
.,TRBV19,.,TRBJ1-1,TGTGCCAGTATCGCACGTTTCGACACTGAAGCTTTCTTT,CASIARFDTEAFF
few,TRBV5-4,.,TRBJ2-5,TGTGCCAGCAGCTCTTACGGTAGAGAGACCCAGTACTTC,CASSSYGRETQYF
many,TRBV27,.,TRBJ1-1,TGTGCCAGCAGTTTATCGGGAATAGGTGAAGCTTTCTTT,CASSLSGIGEAFF
few,TRBV14,TRBD1,TRBJ1-6,TGTGCCAGCAGCCGACAGGGGAGTATAAGGAATTCACCCCTCCACTTT,CASSRQGSIRNSPLHF
.,TRBV11-3,.,TRBJ2-1,TGTGCCAGCAGCTCCTTCGGTGAGAGGGATAGCAACAATGAGCAGTTCTTC,CASSSFGERDSNNEQFF
few,TRBV7-2,TRBD2,TRBJ2-2,TGTGCCAGCAGCCCCATAGCGGGAGAGGGGTCCGGCGGGGAGCTGTTTTTT,CASSPIAGEGSGGELFF
many,TRBV12-3/TRBV12-4,TRBD2,TRBJ2-7,TGTGCCAGCAGTTTAGGACTAGCGGGAGATATCTCCTACGAGCAGTACTTC,CASSLGLAGDISYEQYF
.,TRBV9,TRBD1,TRBJ1-4,TGTGCCAGCAGCGAGACCCCAGGGGGCGTAGGTGAAAAACTGTTTTTT,CASSETPGGVGEKLFF
.,TRBV27,.,TRBJ1-6,TGTGCCAGCAGCAGGGTTTTTAATTCACCCCTCCACTTT,CASSRVFNSPLHF
.,TRBV25-1,.,TRBJ2-7,TGTGCCAGCAGTTCCCGCGCTCCCTACGAGCAGTACTTC,CASSSRAPYEQYF
.,TRBV19,TRBD1,TRBJ2-7,TGTGCCAGTACTACCCGGACAGGGTCGGGCGAGCAGTACTTC,CASTTRTGSGEQYF
.,TRBV29-1,TRBD1,TRBJ1-2,TGCAGCGTTGAAGATTGGGACAGTAAAGAGGCTAACTATGGCTACACCTTC,CSVEDWDSKEANYGYTF
many,TRBV10-3,.,TRBJ2-7,TGTGCCATCAGCCTGCAAAAGAGCTCCTACGAGCAGTACTTC,CAISLQKSSYEQYF
.,TRBV7-2,.,TRBJ2-7,TGTGCCAGCACCCCTGGGTCGCGGGTCTACGAGCAGTACTTC,CASTPGSRVYEQYF
many,TRBV6-8,TRBD1,TRBJ2-5,TGTGCCATCACACAGGGGTCCGAAGAGACCCAGTACTTC,CAITQGSEETQYF
.,TRBV15,.,TRBJ2-3,TGTGCCACCAGCAGAGGGGCGGGAGATACGCAGTATTTT,CATSRGAGDTQYF
few,TRBV20-1,TRBD2,TRBJ2-7,TGCAGTGCTAGGGAGCAGGGGAGCGGGAGCACTCACGAGCAGTACTTC,CSAREQGSGSTHEQYF
many,TRBV2,TRBD1,TRBJ1-2,TGTGCCAGCGAGGGGGAGCAGGGGGCAAGTGGCTACACCTTC,CASEGEQGASGYTF
.,TRBV29-1,.,TRBJ2-1,TGCAGCGTGGACTCACGCTCCTACAATGAGCAGTTCTTC,CSVDSRSYNEQFF
.,TRBV4-1,.,TRBJ1-1,TGCGCCAGCGAAGAAACACACGGGTCGAACACTGAAGCTTTCTTT,CASEETHGSNTEAFF
.,TRBV5-1,.,TRBJ2-7,TGCGCCAGCAGATTCGACGTCTCCTACGAGCAGTACTTC,CASRFDVSYEQYF
.,TRBV29-1,TRBD1,TRBJ1-1,TGCAGCGCCGAGAAACAGGGGTTAGGAGCTTTCTTT,CSAEKQGLGAFF
many,TRBV28,TRBD1,TRBJ1-1,TGTGCCAGCAGTTTACTCGGGACAGGGGGGAACACTGAAGCTTTCTTT,CASSLLGTGGNTEAFF
few,TRBV5-1,.,TRBJ2-7,TGCGCCAGCAGCTCTAGACAGGGAGGGTCCTACGAGCAGTACTTC,CASSSRQGGSYEQYF
few,TRBV10-3,.,TRBJ1-2,TGTGCCACAACCCCATTGTACAGGGATAATGGCTACACCTTC,CATTPLYRDNGYTF
many,TRBV11-2,.,TRBJ1-1,TGTGCCAGCCGTTTCTTGGGAATGGGAAAAACTGAAGCTTTCTTT,CASRFLGMGKTEAFF
many,TRBV28,.,TRBJ1-5,TGTGCCAGCAGCGTTGGGAGGGACTATCAGCCCCAGCATTTT,CASSVGRDYQPQHF
few,TRBV19,TRBD2,TRBJ2-7,TGTGCCAGTACTTCTAGCGGGAGTGCCGAGCAGTACTTC,CASTSSGSAEQYF
few,TRBV4-1,.,TRBJ2-7,TGCGCCAGCAGCCAAGTCGGTCGGGAGCAGTACTTC,CASSQVGREQYF
many,TRBV7-9,.,TRBJ2-7,TGTGCCAGCCGCCCTGTAGGCGCCTACGAGCAGTACTTC,CASRPVGAYEQYF
few,TRBV14,.,TRBJ1-3,TGTGCCAGCAGCCAAGATCCCGGAACTAGAAGTGGAAACACCATATATTTT,CASSQDPGTRSGNTIYF
few,TRBV6-5,TRBD2,TRBJ2-7,TGTGCCAGCAGTTACTCGGCGGGAGGCTACGAGCAGTACTTC,CASSYSAGGYEQYF
few,TRBV7-3,.,TRBJ1-1,TGTGCCAGCAGCTTATCCCCCGAGACCACTGAAGCTTTCTTT,CASSLSPETTEAFF
many,TRBV20-1,TRBD1,TRBJ1-2,TGCAGTGCTAGAGGGGGTATGGACAGGACTCACTATGGCTACACCTTC,CSARGGMDRTHYGYTF
.,TRBV5-1,.,TRBJ1-6,TGCGCCAGCAGCTGGGGCGGCAGGGCGGATCCTTCACCCCTCCACTTT,CASSWGGRADPSPLHF
.,TRBV4-1,.,TRBJ2-1,TGCGCCAGCAGCCAAGACGGGATGACTGAGAGCTCCTACAATGAGCAGTTCTTC,CASSQDGMTESSYNEQFF
.,TRBV10-3,.,TRBJ2-2,TGTGCCATCAGCGAGGTTGATAGCCACACCGGGGAGCTGTTTTTT,CAISEVDSHTGELFF
few,TRBV4-1,.,TRBJ1-4,TGCGCCAGCAGCGACGTTGGGGGGCACTATGAAAAACTGTTTTTT,CASSDVGGHYEKLFF
many,TRBV7-2,.,TRBJ1-1,TGTGCCAGCAGCCTTTGGGCCCTGAACACTGAAGCTTTCTTT,CASSLWALNTEAFF
many,TRBV3-1,.,TRBJ2-7,TGTGCCAGCAGCCGCTATGGGCCCACCTACGAGCAGTACTTC,CASSRYGPTYEQYF
many,TRBV11-2,.,TRBJ1-1,TGTGCCAGCAGCCCCAGCCTCCTTGATACTGAAGCTTTCTTT,CASSPSLLDTEAFF